This TCR beta chain came from a study of vaccination and CD4 T cells after COVID-19. Whole-study context: There were two doses of either BNT162b2 or mRNA-1273 vaccine given to participants. Stimuli were overlapping spike peptide pools of SARS-CoV-2 and three common cold coronaviruses (HCoV-NL63, HCoV-OC43, HCoV-229E).

Points on this clonotype: Its antigen is unidentified.

Noted treatment: roughly ten-day PBMC culture with coronavirus spike peptide pools or control peptides (ViraFEST assay). An unexposed donor provided the CD4+ T cells, which were collected before the COVID-19 pandemic (2011-2018). Negative selection recovered the CD4+ T cells once they had spent around 11 days in culture. Cultured CD4+ T-cell DNA underwent Oncomine TCR Beta short-read sequencing. Researchers extracted genomic DNA from CD4+ T cells that had been cultured. TCRdb redid the calling of the PCR reads with MiXCR, one entry per CDR3 protein. Of roughly 10,000 distinct CDR3 sequences in the sample, almost 50% were seen once. The source is a human donor in good health. The sequenced sample consisted of CD4+ T cells from blood, cultured in vitro.

CDR3 amino acids: CAWSVGGPNQPQHF. The CDR3 bases are TGTGCCTGGAGTGTGGGGGGCCCGAATCAGCCCCAGCATTTT. The V and J genes are TRBV30 and TRBJ1-5; possible D gene TRBD1, 6 bases. Deletions cut 0 bases from V and 4 bases from J, with 10 bases between. Looked up from germline, CDR1 is GTSNPN and CDR2 is SVGIG (reference sequence). This CDR3 spans 14 amino acids.